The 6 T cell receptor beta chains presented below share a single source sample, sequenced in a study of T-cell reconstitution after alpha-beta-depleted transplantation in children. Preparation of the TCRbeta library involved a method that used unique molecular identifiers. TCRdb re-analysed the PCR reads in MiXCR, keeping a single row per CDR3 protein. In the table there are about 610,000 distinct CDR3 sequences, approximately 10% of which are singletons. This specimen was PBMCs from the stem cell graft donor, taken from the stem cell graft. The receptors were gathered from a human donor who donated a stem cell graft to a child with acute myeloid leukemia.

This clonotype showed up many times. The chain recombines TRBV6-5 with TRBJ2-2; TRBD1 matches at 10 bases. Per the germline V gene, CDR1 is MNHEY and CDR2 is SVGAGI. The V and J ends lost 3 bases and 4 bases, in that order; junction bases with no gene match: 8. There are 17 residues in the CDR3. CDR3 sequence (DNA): TGTGCCAGCAGTTATCCCGACAGGGGGCATCCCACCGGGGAGCTGTTTTTT. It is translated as CASSYPDRGHPTGELFF.

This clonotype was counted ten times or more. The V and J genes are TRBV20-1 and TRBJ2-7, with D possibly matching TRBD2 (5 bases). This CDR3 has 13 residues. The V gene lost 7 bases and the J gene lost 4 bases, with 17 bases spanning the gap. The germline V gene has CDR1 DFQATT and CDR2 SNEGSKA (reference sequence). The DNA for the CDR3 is TGCAGTGTCCGGCCCCGGACTCTTTACGAGCAGTACTTC. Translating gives CSVRPRTLYEQYF.

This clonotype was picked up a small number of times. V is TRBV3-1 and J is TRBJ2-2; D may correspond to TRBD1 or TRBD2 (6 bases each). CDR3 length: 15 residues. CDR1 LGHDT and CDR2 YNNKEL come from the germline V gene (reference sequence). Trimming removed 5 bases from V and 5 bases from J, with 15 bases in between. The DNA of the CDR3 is TGTGCCAGCAGCTTAAAGGGGGGTGCGACCGGGGAGCTGTTTTTT. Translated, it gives CASSLKGGATGELFF.

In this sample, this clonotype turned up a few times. The CDR3 DNA is TGTGCCAGCAGCTTGATTCCGGGACAGGGGAGTTGGACTGAAGCTTTCTTT. Protein sequence: CASSLIPGQGSWTEAFF. J is TRBJ1-1 and V is TRBV5-5, with 10 bases matching TRBD1. Per the germline V gene, CDR1 is SGHKS and CDR2 is YYEKEE (reference sequence). V shed 1 base and J 5 bases; nucleotides not matched to a gene: 11. The CDR3 is made up of 17 amino acids.

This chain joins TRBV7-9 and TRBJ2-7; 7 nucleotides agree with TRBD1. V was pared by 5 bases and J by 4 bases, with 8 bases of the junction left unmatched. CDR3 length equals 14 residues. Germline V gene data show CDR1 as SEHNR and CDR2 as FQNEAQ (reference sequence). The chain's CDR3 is CASSPGQAGYEQYF. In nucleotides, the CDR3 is TGTGCCAGCAGCCCCGGACAGGCCGGATACGAGCAGTACTTC.

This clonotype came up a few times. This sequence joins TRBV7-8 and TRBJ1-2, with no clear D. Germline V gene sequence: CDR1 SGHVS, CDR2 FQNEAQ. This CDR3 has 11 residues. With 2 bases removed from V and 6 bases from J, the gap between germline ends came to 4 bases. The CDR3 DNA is TGTGCCAGCAGCTTACCCGATGGCTACACCTTC. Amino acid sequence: CASSLPDGYTF. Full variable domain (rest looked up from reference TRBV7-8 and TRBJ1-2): GAGVSQSPRYKVAKRGQDVALRCDPISGHVSLFWYQQALGQGPEFLTYFQNEAQLDKSGLPSDRFFAERPEGSVSTLKIQRTQQEDSAVYLCASSLPDGYTFGSGTRLTVV.